The rows below give T cell receptor beta chains drawn from one sample of a study of monozygotic twins with inflammatory bowel disease. TCRdb reprocessed the 5' RACE reads, with one entry per CDR3 protein and no DNA. The repertoire table contains some 400,000 distinct CDR3 sequences. Input material: blood. Receptors originate from a human donor with ulcerative colitis or Crohn's disease, or a healthy co-twin of an affected twin (not recorded which). The CDR3 runs from the conserved cysteine through the conserved F or W.

cdr3_aa | j_call | v_call | cdr3_length
CASSLYGEDTQYF | TRBJ2-3 | TRBV3-1 | 13
CAISVPPDRGLPEDLSYGYTF | TRBJ1-2 | TRBV10-3 | 21
CASSSRQGDQGYTF | TRBJ1-2 | TRBV7-8 | 14
CASSIEWSDTEAFF | TRBJ1-1 | TRBV19 | 14
CASSYNDRRSPLHF | TRBJ1-6 | TRBV6-6 | 14
CASSVAFGTSGHHEQFF | TRBJ2-1 | TRBV9 | 17
CASRGDYEQYF | TRBJ2-7 | TRBV5-1 | 11
CASSKVVAYEQYF | TRBJ2-7 | TRBV19 | 13
CASSLEKGAEQYF | TRBJ2-7 | TRBV6-1 | 13
CSARDGRYEQYF | TRBJ2-7 | TRBV20-1 | 12
CASSPWTSGADEQFF | TRBJ2-1 | TRBV9 | 15
CASGPEEDEQFF | TRBJ2-1 | TRBV12-5 | 12
CASSLVGHGAYEQYF | TRBJ2-7 | TRBV5-1 | 15
CASSETWLAGAQETQYF | TRBJ2-5 | TRBV6-1 | 17
CATSDPQGTNTGELFF | TRBJ2-2 | TRBV24-1 | 16
CASSRNYGYTF | TRBJ1-2 | TRBV19 | 11
CASSQVSWRGDNEQFF | TRBJ2-1 | TRBV4-1 | 16
CSVEDQTLAGKNNEQFF | TRBJ2-1 | TRBV29-1 | 17
CASSTPRGDTQYF | TRBJ2-3 | TRBV2 | 13
CASSPGQFRTPLHF | TRBJ1-6 | TRBV27 | 14
CASSLGQTNSPLHF | TRBJ1-6 | TRBV7-2 | 14
CASSAETGRGGEAFF | TRBJ1-1 | TRBV27 | 15
CASSLGQGVNEQFF | TRBJ2-1 | TRBV7-7 | 14
CASSVEGASGYTF | TRBJ1-2 | TRBV9 | 13
CAWTSGPRGTQYF | TRBJ2-5 | TRBV30 | 13
CASSLLGTRAEAFF | TRBJ1-1 | TRBV7-2 | 14
CASWATGGGHNEQFF | TRBJ2-1 | TRBV5-1 | 15
CASSDGGLNYEQYF | TRBJ2-7 | TRBV2 | 14
CSAKRDSEETQYF | TRBJ2-5 | TRBV20-1 | 13
CSASTEMNTEAFF | TRBJ1-1 | TRBV20-1 | 13
CASSLVTGLAYNEQFF | TRBJ2-1 | TRBV7-2 | 16
CASSRGLNEKLFF | TRBJ1-4 | TRBV6-5 | 13
CASTPRTEAFF | TRBJ1-1 | TRBV7-2 | 11
CASSLKARAGGLREQYF | TRBJ2-7 | TRBV7-8 | 17
CASSGQGEGYTF | TRBJ1-2 | TRBV12-3/TRBV12-4 | 12
CSVDKQGIEAFF | TRBJ1-1 | TRBV29-1 | 12
CASSLEGGSGYTF | TRBJ1-2 | TRBV7-9 | 13
CASSLLLANYNEQFF | TRBJ2-1 | TRBV3-1 | 15
CASSLGGISTDTQYF | TRBJ2-3 | TRBV27 | 15
CASSLGGQGATEAFF | TRBJ1-1 | TRBV5-1 | 15
CSAIRLAGVADTQYF | TRBJ2-3 | TRBV20-1 | 15
CASSFGYGSVQYF | TRBJ2-7 | TRBV7-2 | 13
CASSGQLMNTEAFF | TRBJ1-1 | TRBV12-3/TRBV12-4 | 14
CSASSPNRAPGQPQHF | TRBJ1-5 | TRBV20-1 | 16
CASSLRNRGGYNEQFF | TRBJ2-1 | TRBV7-2 | 16
CATSDWFTGELFF | TRBJ2-2 | TRBV24-1 | 13
CSALRTTSNTDTQYF | TRBJ2-3 | TRBV20-1 | 15
CASRWSSGVGEQYF | TRBJ2-7 | TRBV2 | 14
CSARDTGGSYNEQFF | TRBJ2-1 | TRBV20-1 | 15
CASSFTGHTDTQYF | TRBJ2-3 | TRBV28 | 14
CASSLGIDNTEAFF | TRBJ1-1 | TRBV5-6 | 14